This T cell receptor (beta chain) was documented in a study of blood T cell repertoires in COVID-19. As for the study in general: Material from acute and convalescent COVID-19 was sourced from the United States, Italy and Spain. T cells, B-cell-depleted T cells, or PBMCs provided the cDNA or gDNA that served as material.

This CDR3 has 17 amino acids. V was clipped by 8 bases and J by 0 bases, with 20 bases between them. Germline loops: CDR1 SNHLY, CDR2 FYNNEI. Assay: immunoSEQ multiplex PCR; the TCRdb copy retains only in-frame clones and omits some. This sample has more than 250,000 clones; 80% to 90% occur once, and the top ten carry roughly 1.2%. The rearrangement joins TRBV2 to TRBJ1-3; no clear D. The origin of this receptor is a woman aged 50 to 65 with acute or convalescent COVID-19. The material sequenced was peripheral blood. The CDR3 DNA reads TGTGCCAGCTTCCCCGGAGGTGAGGCAGGCTCTGGAAACACCATATATTTT. Translation: CASFPGGEAGSGNTIYF.